This TCR beta chain emerged from a study of blood T cells in healthy people across ages. This clonotype was seen only a few times. The antigen is not known. General study points: Donors of long life had a larger count of naive CD4+ cells and greater diversity than aged donors.

CDR3 size: 14 residues. Per the germline V gene, CDR1 is DFQATT and CDR2 is SNEGSKA (reference sequence). V gave up 3 bases and J gave up 3 bases; unmatched junction bases: 6. Primed by a sample-barcoded 5' primer and a J-beta primer mix, a second PCR proceeded for roughly 7 to 11 cycles. Using its own MiXCR run on the 5' RACE reads, TCRdb lists one record per CDR3 protein. Of about 770,000 distinct CDR3 sequences listed, roughly 44% are singletons. Sequencing input: blood. The rearrangement links TRBV20-1 to TRBJ2-7, with TRBD2 identical over 9 bases. The receptor was isolated from a man aged 55 to 70 in good health. The CDR3: CSASAIAGDYEQYF. In nucleotides, the CDR3 is TGCAGTGCTAGCGCCATAGCGGGGGACTACGAGCAGTACTTC.